This T cell receptor beta chain was recorded in a study of early T cells in non-severe SARS-CoV-2 infection. Study overall: The authors sequenced bulk RNA from unsorted whole blood, leaving chains unpaired.

Germline V CDR1 and CDR2: SEHNR, FQNEAQ (reference sequence). The CDR3 runs to 15 residues. V gave up 5 bases and J gave up 6 bases, with 17 bases separating them. Individual cDNA molecules received unique molecular identifiers during library preparation. TCRdb re-analysed the 5' RACE reads in MiXCR, keeping a single row per CDR3 protein. Of approximately 49,000 distinct CDR3 sequences listed, approximately 12% were seen once; the top ten hold roughly a tenth. Study-level findings and limits: A preference for anti-spike CD8 responses marked VDJdb matching, which missed private and CD4 specificities.

In its sample, this clonotype was seen a few times. The antigen is not known. The V and J genes are TRBV7-9 and TRBJ2-1, with D perhaps matching TRBD1 (6 bases). What was sequenced was whole blood. The source of this sequence is an adult who was a healthcare worker with PCR-confirmed SARS-CoV-2 infection or an uninfected control (not recorded which). CDR3 protein: CASSTPGTPFNEQFF. The CDR3 DNA reads TGTGCCAGCAGCACTCCCGGGACACCTTTCAATGAGCAGTTCTTC.